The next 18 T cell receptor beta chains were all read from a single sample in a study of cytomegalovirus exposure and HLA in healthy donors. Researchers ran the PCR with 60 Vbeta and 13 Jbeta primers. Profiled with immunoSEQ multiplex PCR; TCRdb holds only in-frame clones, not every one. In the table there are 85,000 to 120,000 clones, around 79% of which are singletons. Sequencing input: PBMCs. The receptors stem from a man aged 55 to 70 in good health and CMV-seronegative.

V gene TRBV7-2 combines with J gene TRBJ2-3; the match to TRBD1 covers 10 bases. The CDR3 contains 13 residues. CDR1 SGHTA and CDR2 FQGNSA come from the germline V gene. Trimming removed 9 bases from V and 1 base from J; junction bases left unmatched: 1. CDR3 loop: CASGTGGTDTQYF. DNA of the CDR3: TGTGCCAGTGGGACAGGGGGCACAGATACGCAGTATTTT.

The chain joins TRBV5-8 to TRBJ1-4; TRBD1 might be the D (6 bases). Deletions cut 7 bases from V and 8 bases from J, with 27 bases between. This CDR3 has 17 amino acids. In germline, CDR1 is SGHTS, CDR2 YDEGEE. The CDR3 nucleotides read TGTGCCAGCGGCTACAGCAGGGGATTTACCGGGGGGGAAAAACTGTTTTTT. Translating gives CASGYSRGFTGGEKLFF.

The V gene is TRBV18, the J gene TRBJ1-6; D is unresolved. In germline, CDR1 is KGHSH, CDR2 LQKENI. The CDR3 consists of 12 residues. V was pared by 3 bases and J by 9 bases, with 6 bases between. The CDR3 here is CASSPESSPLHF. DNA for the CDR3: TGTGCCAGCTCACCGGAGAGTTCACCCCTCCACTTT.

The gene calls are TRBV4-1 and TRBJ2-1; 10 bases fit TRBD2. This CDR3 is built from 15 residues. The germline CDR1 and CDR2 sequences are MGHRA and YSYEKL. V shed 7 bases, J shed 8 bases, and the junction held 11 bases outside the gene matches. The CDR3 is CASTKLAGAWDEQFF. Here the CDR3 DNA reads TGCGCCAGCACTAAGCTAGCGGGGGCGTGGGATGAGCAGTTCTTC.

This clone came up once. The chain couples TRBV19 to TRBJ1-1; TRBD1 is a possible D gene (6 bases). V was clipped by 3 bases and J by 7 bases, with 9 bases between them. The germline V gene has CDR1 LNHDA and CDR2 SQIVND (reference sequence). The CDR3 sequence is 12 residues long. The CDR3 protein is CASSMQGSEAFF. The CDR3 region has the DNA TGTGCCAGTAGTATGCAGGGGAGTGAAGCTTTCTTT.

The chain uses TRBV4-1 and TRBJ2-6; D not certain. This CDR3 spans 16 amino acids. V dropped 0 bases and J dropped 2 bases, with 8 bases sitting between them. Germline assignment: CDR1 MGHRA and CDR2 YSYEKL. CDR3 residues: CASSQDALTGANVLTF. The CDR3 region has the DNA TGCGCCAGCAGCCAAGACGCCCTAACTGGGGCCAACGTCCTGACTTTC.

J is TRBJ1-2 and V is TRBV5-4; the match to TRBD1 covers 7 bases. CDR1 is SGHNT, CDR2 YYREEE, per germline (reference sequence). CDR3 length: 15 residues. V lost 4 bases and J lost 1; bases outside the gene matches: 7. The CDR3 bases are TGTGCCAGCAGCCCCCGGCAGGGGGGTAACTATGGCTACACCTTC. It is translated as CASSPRQGGNYGYTF. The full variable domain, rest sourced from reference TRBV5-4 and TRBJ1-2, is ETGVTQSPTHLIKTRGQQVTLRCSSQSGHNTVSWYQQALGQGPQFIFQYYREEENGRGNFPPRFSGLQFPNYSSELNVNALELDDSALYLCASSPRQGGNYGYTFGSGTRLTVV.

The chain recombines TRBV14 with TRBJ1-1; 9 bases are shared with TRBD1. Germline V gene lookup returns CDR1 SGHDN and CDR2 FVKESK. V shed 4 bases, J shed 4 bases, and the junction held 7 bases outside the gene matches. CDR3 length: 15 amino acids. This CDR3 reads CASSLNRGLGTEAFF. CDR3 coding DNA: TGTGCCAGCAGCCTAAACAGGGGGCTCGGCACTGAAGCTTTCTTT.

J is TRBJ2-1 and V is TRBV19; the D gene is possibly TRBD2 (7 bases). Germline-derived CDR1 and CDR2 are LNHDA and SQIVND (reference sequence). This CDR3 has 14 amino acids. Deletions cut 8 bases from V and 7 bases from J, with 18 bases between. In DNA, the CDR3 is TGTGCCAGTCGCCGGGGGGCCGCTGGGAATGAGCAGTTCTTC. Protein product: CASRRGAAGNEQFF.

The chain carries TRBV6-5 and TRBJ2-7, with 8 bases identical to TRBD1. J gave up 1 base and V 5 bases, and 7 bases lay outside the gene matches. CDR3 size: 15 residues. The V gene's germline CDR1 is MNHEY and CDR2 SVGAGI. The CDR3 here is CASSTPGQGSYEQYV. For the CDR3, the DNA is TGTGCCAGCAGTACCCCAGGACAGGGATCCTACGAGCAGTACGTC.

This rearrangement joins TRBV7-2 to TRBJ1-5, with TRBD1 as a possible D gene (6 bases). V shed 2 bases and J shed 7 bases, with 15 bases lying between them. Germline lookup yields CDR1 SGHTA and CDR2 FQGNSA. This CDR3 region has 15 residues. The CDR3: CASSLLWAGEQPQHF. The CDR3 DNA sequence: TGTGCCAGCAGCTTATTATGGGCAGGGGAACAGCCCCAGCATTTT.

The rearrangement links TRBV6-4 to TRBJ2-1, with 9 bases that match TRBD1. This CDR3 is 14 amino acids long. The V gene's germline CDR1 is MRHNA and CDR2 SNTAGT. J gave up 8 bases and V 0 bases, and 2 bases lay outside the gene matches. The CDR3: CASSDSWTGDEQFF. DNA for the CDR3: TGTGCCAGCAGTGACTCTTGGACAGGGGATGAGCAGTTCTTC.

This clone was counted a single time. CDR3 bases: TGTGCCAGCAGCTTGTCCGATGAAAAACTGTTTTTT. Translating gives CASSLSDEKLFF. The chain combines TRBV5-4 with TRBJ1-4; D remains unclear. Germline V gives CDR1 SGHNT, CDR2 YYREEE (reference sequence). The CDR3 has 12 amino acids. Trimming pared 1 base from V and 6 bases from J, leaving 4 bases between. Variable domain in full (rest from reference TRBV5-4 and TRBJ1-4): ETGVTQSPTHLIKTRGQQVTLRCSSQSGHNTVSWYQQALGQGPQFIFQYYREEENGRGNFPPRFSGLQFPNYSSELNVNALELDDSALYLCASSLSDEKLFFGSGTQLSVL.

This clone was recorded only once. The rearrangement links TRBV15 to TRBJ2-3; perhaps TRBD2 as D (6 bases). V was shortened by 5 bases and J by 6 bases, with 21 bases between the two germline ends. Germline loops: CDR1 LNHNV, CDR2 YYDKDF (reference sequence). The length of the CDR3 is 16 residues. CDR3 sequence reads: CATSVRGLQFGDTQYF. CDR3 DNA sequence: TGTGCCACCAGCGTACGGGGACTTCAATTCGGGGATACGCAGTATTTT.

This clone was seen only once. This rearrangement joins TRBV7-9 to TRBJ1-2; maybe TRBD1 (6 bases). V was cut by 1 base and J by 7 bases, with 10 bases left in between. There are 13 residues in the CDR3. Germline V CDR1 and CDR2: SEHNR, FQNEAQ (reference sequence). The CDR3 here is CASSLDTGSGYTF. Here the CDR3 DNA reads TGTGCCAGCAGCTTAGACACAGGGAGTGGCTACACCTTC. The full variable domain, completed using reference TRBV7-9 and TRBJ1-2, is DTGVSQNPRHKITKRGQNVTFRCDPISEHNRLYWYRQTLGQGPEFLTYFQNEAQLEKSRLLSDRFSAERPKGSFSTLEIQRTEQGDSAMYLCASSLDTGSGYTFGSGTRLTVV.

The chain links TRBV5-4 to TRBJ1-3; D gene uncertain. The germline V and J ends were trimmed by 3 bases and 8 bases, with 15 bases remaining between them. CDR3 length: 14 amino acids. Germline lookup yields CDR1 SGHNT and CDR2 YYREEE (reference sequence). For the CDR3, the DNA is TGTGCCAGCAGCTCCCCCGGAACCGACTACACCATATATTTT. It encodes CASSSPGTDYTIYF.

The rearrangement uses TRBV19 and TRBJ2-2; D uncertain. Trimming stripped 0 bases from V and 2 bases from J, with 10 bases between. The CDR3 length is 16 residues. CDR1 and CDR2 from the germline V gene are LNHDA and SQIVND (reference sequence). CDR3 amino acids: CASSIDLAVNTGELFF. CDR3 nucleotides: TGTGCCAGTAGTATAGATCTGGCCGTCAACACCGGGGAGCTGTTTTTT.

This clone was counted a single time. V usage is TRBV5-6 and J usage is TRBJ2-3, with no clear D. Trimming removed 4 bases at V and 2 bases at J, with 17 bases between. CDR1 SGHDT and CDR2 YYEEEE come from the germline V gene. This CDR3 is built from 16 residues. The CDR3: CASSPFESPYTDTQYF. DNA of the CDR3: TGTGCCAGCAGCCCCTTCGAGTCCCCTTACACAGATACGCAGTATTTT.